This TCR beta chain was found in a study of T-cell memory formation after mild COVID-19 (dated by TCRdb to the early 2020s). For the wider study: Most TCR sequence clusters were specific to one of the two donors. In a couple of donors, T-cell clones that expanded and contracted after mild COVID-19 were followed by sequencing TCRalpha and TCRbeta repertoires longitudinally. Two young, previously healthy adult volunteers made up the cohort, one male and one female.

Sequencing was performed on an Illumina NovaSeq 6000. TCRalpha and TCRbeta cDNA libraries were constructed by 5'RACE with constant-segment primers, with sample barcodes and unique molecular identifiers being introduced. RNA was extracted from every sample with Trizol reagent. The libraries were amplified in two PCR steps, and the second step added a second sample barcode and Illumina TruSeq adapters. Libraries were sequenced on an Illumina NovaSeq with 2 x 150 bp paired-end reads. The study's processing was this. Demultiplexing of reads and collapsing into UMI-guided consensus sequences were performed with migec v1.2.7. With mixcr v2.1.11, UMI consensuses were aligned to TRA and TRB V and J templates and assembled into clonotypes. A clonotype was counted as expanded or contracted only when both edgeR and NoisET called the clonotype significant, with the noise models trained on biological replicates. For edgeR calls, the cutoffs were a false discovery rate-adjusted p below 0.01 and a log2 fold-change threshold of 1. PCA with hierarchical clustering of max-normalized trajectories of the 1000 most abundant clonotypes was used as exploratory dynamics analysis. Separately sequenced CD4+ and CD8+ repertoires were used to assign the CD4 or CD8 phenotype of responding clones. TCRdb trimmed public reads at Q25 via fastp, called clones via MiXCR and kept in-frame beta chains. Merged by CDR3 protein, the rows form single entries marked with the most common genes and DNA. The V and J calls follow TCRdb's processing rather than the paper's. In all, the sample holds just over 400,000 distinct CDR3 sequences, and more than 20% of those were seen once. About an eighth of the sample belongs to the ten largest clones.

In regard to this clonotype: Its antigen target is currently unknown. No much larger clone exists at a distance of one base, and base qualities are not known.

The cysteine opens and the phenylalanine closes a CDR3 of 14 amino acids. The read is trimmed to its CDR3 DNA, 42 bases read in frame from base 1. CDR1 is given as DFQATT and CDR2 as SNEGSKA, both from the germline V gene (reference sequence). The trim is 4 bases for V and 0 bases for J, with a gap of 10 bases between the germline ends. The study at large found these results: Contracting CD4+ clones turned up mainly in the CM and EM memory subsets, whereas EMRA was where CD8+ clones were enriched. Some responding clones were detected in pre-infection memory, which suggested that pre-existing cross-reactive memory T cells had joined the SARS-CoV-2 response. SARS-CoV-2 specificity of the second-wave clones peaking on day 37 was not confirmed. The study included only a couple of mild cases, and larger cohorts that include severe cases with pre-infection samples were judged to be necessary. Clones that contracted from day 15 to 85 showed balanced CD4/CD8 phenotypes, whereas a second wave of clones that expanded from day 15 to 37 leaned towards CD4+.

Ficoll-Paque density gradient centrifugation was used to isolate PBMCs. The source material was PBMCs or a T cell subset sorted from them (not recorded which). The sequence links TRBV20-1 to TRBJ1-3, and perhaps TRBD1 as D gene, on 6 matching bases. The receptor was derived from an adult woman who had mild COVID-19 (a few samples of this study predate the infection). The sample titles of this study are shuffled in the database, so cell type and time point are left out; the donor was told from shared clones. The nucleotide sequence is TGCAGTGCTAAGGGGGGGCTCTCTGGAAACACCATATATTTT. Its translation reads: CSAKGGLSGNTIYF.